The source of this T cell receptor (beta chain) is a study of naive and memory T cell subsets. An equimolar mix of two oligonucleotides served as the beta constant-region primer for TRBC1 and TRBC2. Four rounds of PCR amplified the ligated cDNA using nested alpha and beta constant-region primers plus SP2. The cDNA 3' end received a ligated single-stranded oligonucleotide carrying the SP2 primer and a 12-nucleotide UMI. TCRdb redid the calling of the UMI-ligation and nested PCR reads with MiXCR, one entry per CDR3 protein. The sample contains over 110,000 distinct CDR3 sequences, more than 15% of which appear only once. Findings and limits, study-wide: Especially in CD8 cells, naive repertoires contained a few larger clonotypes, possibly CD45RA-re-expressing memory cells.

In the case of this clonotype: Antigen specificity is unknown.

Cells stained for CD3, CD4, CD8, CD45RA, CD27 and viability were sorted into four CD45RA/CD27 subsets. The sequence came from a human donor in good health. Input material: naive CD8+ T cells from blood.

CDR3 loop: CASSKHPSTLAGNTDTQYF. CDR3 bases: TGTGCCAGCAGCAAACACCCCAGCACTCTAGCGGGAAACACAGATACGCAGTATTTT. The chain joins TRBV6-6 to TRBJ2-3; 9 nucleotides agree with TRBD2. The CDR3 totals 19 residues. Losses at the gene ends were 6 bases for V and 2 bases for J; bases not matched to a gene: 18. Per germline, CDR1 MNHNY and CDR2 SVGAGI (reference sequence).